These T cell receptor beta chains were read from a single sample in a study of tumor-infiltrating lymphocytes in primary liver carcinoma. Via MiXCR, TCRdb re-called the multiplex PCR reads, giving one row per CDR3 protein. Of about 70,000 distinct CDR3 sequences in the sample, roughly two thirds were seen once. Sequencing used liver tumor tissue from sampling region 4. All receptors come from a middle-aged man with primary liver carcinoma and hepatitis B virus infection. CDR3s leave out the opening cysteine and the closing phenylalanine or tryptophan. Each record gives: V gene, J gene, clone size, CDR3 protein. The size of a clone is reported for some rows only, either as once, few or many, or as a class for expanded clones.

v_call: TRBV10-3; j_call: TRBJ2-1; clone_size: -; cdr3_aa: TISRTSNNEQF
v_call: TRBV7-2; j_call: TRBJ2-7; clone_size: few; cdr3_aa: ASSLDKGPYEQY
v_call: TRBV2; j_call: TRBJ1-1; clone_size: -; cdr3_aa: ASNLDRSQAAF
v_call: TRBV29-1; j_call: TRBJ2-1; clone_size: -; cdr3_aa: SVSRGSITYNKQF
v_call: TRBV6-6; j_call: TRBJ2-5; clone_size: -; cdr3_aa: ASSGEISGSLETQY
v_call: TRBV5-6; j_call: TRBJ2-7; clone_size: -; cdr3_aa: ASSMGLLYEQY
v_call: TRBV14; j_call: TRBJ2-5; clone_size: -; cdr3_aa: AGSQDGVETQY
v_call: TRBV29-1; j_call: TRBJ2-5; clone_size: many; cdr3_aa: SVSWGGAAKVGTQY
v_call: TRBV28; j_call: TRBJ1-6; clone_size: many; cdr3_aa: ASGSGRNSPLH
v_call: TRBV14; j_call: TRBJ2-1; clone_size: -; cdr3_aa: ASSPIPGTYNEHF
v_call: TRBV5-8; j_call: TRBJ2-3; clone_size: -; cdr3_aa: ARSPGTVTYADTQY
v_call: TRBV7-3; j_call: TRBJ2-3; clone_size: many; cdr3_aa: ASSSSRTDTQY
v_call: TRBV24-1; j_call: TRBJ2-5; clone_size: -; cdr3_aa: ATSDGTNLLETQY
v_call: TRBV5-6; j_call: TRBJ2-5; clone_size: many; cdr3_aa: ASSFGLPLSQETQY
v_call: TRBV5-6; j_call: TRBJ1-6; clone_size: -; cdr3_aa: TSSLGPTSYNSPLH
v_call: TRBV11-2; j_call: TRBJ2-7; clone_size: -; cdr3_aa: ANSPSTSTYERY
v_call: TRBV5-1; j_call: TRBJ2-3; clone_size: few; cdr3_aa: ASSLAAGAGTDTQY
v_call: TRBV18; j_call: TRBJ2-1; clone_size: once; cdr3_aa: ASSPPNSGNYNEQF
v_call: TRBV11-2; j_call: TRBJ2-2; clone_size: -; cdr3_aa: ASSSRQALNTGGLF
v_call: TRBV11-2; j_call: TRBJ2-5; clone_size: -; cdr3_aa: ASRSRDSVHQETRF
v_call: TRBV28; j_call: TRBJ2-5; clone_size: -; cdr3_aa: ASSSGTLGVQY
v_call: TRBV2; j_call: TRBJ2-1; clone_size: many; cdr3_aa: ASFSGDYNEQF
v_call: TRBV18; j_call: TRBJ1-1; clone_size: many; cdr3_aa: ASSQGEGTEAF
v_call: TRBV12-3/TRBV12-4; j_call: TRBJ2-1; clone_size: many; cdr3_aa: ASVGLGFNEQF
v_call: TRBV5-1; j_call: TRBJ1-1; clone_size: -; cdr3_aa: TSRAGTGNTEVF
v_call: TRBV14; j_call: TRBJ2-7; clone_size: many; cdr3_aa: ASSKDGYEQY
v_call: TRBV6-1; j_call: TRBJ2-3; clone_size: -; cdr3_aa: ASSQSTEGIDTQY
v_call: TRBV10-3; j_call: TRBJ2-5; clone_size: -; cdr3_aa: AISDRADLSQEAQY
v_call: TRBV7-9; j_call: TRBJ2-3; clone_size: -; cdr3_aa: ASCRDSTDTQY
v_call: TRBV7-9; j_call: TRBJ2-7; clone_size: many; cdr3_aa: ASSFQGIYEQY
v_call: TRBV20-1; j_call: TRBJ2-5; clone_size: many; cdr3_aa: SARDSSGVQETQY
v_call: TRBV18; j_call: TRBJ2-7; clone_size: few; cdr3_aa: ASSPSIESEQY
v_call: TRBV11-1; j_call: TRBJ2-1; clone_size: -; cdr3_aa: TSSPRLSDWYNEQF
v_call: TRBV6-6; j_call: TRBJ1-4; clone_size: -; cdr3_aa: ASSVTGSLEKLF
v_call: TRBV10-3; j_call: TRBJ2-7; clone_size: -; cdr3_aa: AISARQRKDEQY
v_call: TRBV29-1; j_call: TRBJ2-1; clone_size: -; cdr3_aa: SVGGLAVCNEQF
v_call: TRBV19; j_call: TRBJ2-6; clone_size: -; cdr3_aa: ASKKGPGANVLT
v_call: TRBV11-3; j_call: TRBJ2-1; clone_size: once; cdr3_aa: ASSPGMSGIGNKQL
v_call: TRBV29-1; j_call: TRBJ2-7; clone_size: many; cdr3_aa: SAEVTHEQY
v_call: TRBV11-2; j_call: TRBJ1-6; clone_size: -; cdr3_aa: ASSLIGLGNSPFH
v_call: TRBV7-8; j_call: TRBJ2-7; clone_size: many; cdr3_aa: ASSLPGGLYEQY
v_call: TRBV28; j_call: TRBJ2-7; clone_size: -; cdr3_aa: PSRAAFGGRSYEQY
v_call: TRBV28; j_call: TRBJ2-2; clone_size: -; cdr3_aa: ATWREGFTGELF
v_call: TRBV4-2; j_call: TRBJ2-5; clone_size: -; cdr3_aa: ASGQEETQY
v_call: TRBV11-2; j_call: -; clone_size: once; cdr3_aa: ASSSAADGNEQY
v_call: TRBV4-2; j_call: TRBJ2-1; clone_size: medium-sized; cdr3_aa: ASSPTSGISYNEQF
v_call: TRBV29-1; j_call: TRBJ2-7; clone_size: -; cdr3_aa: SDEGTGVYEQY